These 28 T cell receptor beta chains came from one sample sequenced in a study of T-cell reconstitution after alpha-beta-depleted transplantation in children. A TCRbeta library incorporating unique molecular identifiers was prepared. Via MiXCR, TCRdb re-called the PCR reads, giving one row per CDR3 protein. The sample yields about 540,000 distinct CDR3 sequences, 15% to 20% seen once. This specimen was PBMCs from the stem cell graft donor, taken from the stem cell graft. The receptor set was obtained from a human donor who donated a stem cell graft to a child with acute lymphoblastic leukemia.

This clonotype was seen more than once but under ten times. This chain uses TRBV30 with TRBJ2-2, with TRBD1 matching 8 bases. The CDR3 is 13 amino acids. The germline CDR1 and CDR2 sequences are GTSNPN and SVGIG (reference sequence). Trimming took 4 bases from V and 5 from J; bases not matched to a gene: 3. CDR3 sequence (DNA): TGTGCCTGGACGACAGGGGTAACCGGGGAGCTGTTTTTT. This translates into CAWTTGVTGELFF.

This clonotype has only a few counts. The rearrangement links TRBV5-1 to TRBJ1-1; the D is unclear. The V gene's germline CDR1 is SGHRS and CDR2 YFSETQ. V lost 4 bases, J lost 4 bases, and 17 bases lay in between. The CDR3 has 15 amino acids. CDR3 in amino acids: CASSSGQPGSTEAFF. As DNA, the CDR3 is TGCGCCAGCAGCAGCGGGCAACCAGGTAGCACTGAAGCTTTCTTT.

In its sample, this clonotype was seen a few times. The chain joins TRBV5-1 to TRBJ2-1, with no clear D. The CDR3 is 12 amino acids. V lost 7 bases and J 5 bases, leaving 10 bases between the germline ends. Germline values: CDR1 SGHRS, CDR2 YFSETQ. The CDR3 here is CASGQPHNEQFF. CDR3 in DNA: TGCGCCAGCGGGCAGCCTCACAATGAGCAGTTCTTC.

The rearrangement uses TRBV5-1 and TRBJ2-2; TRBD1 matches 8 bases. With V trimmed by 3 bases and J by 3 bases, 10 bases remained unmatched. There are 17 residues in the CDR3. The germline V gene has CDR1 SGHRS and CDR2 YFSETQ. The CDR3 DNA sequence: TGCGCCAGCAGCTCTCCCGCAGGGGGCGCCGACACCGGGGAGCTGTTTTTT. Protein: CASSSPAGGADTGELFF.

The CDR3 reads CSARDRRRTGGNEQFF. DNA for the CDR3: TGCAGTGCTAGAGATCGTCGTAGGACAGGGGGTAATGAGCAGTTCTTC. The chain carries TRBV20-1 and TRBJ2-1; TRBD1 aligns across 10 bases. The CDR3 has 16 residues. Germline V gene lookup returns CDR1 DFQATT and CDR2 SNEGSKA (reference sequence). After removal of 0 bases from V and 7 bases from J, the junction contained 9 bases not matched to a gene.

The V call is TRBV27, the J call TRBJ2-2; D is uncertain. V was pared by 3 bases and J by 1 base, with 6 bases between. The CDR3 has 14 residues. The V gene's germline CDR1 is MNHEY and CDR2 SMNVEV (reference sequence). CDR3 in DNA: TGTGCCAGCAGTTTTAAAGAGAACACCGGGGAGCTGTTTTTT. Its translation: CASSFKENTGELFF.

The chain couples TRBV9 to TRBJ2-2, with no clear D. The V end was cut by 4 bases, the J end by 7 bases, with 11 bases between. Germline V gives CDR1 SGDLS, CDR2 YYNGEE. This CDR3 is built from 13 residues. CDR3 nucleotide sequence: TGTGCCAGCAGCTTCTCCACGGGCGGGGAGCTGTTTTTT. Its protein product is CASSFSTGGELFF. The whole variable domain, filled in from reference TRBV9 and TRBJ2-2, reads DSGVTQTPKHLITATGQRVTLRCSPRSGDLSVYWYQQSLDQGLQFLIQYYNGEERAKGNILERFSAQQFPDLHSELNLSSLELGDSALYFCASSFSTGGELFFGEGSRLTVL.

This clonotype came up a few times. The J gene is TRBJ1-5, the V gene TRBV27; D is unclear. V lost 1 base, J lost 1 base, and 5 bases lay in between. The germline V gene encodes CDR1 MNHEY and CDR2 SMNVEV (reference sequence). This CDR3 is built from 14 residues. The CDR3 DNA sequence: TGTGCCAGCAGTTTATTAAACAGCAATCAGCCCCAGCATTTT. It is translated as CASSLLNSNQPQHF.

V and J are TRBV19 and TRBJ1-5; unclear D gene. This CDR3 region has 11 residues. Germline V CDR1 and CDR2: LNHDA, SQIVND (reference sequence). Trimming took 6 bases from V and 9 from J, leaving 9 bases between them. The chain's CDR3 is CASRGWGPQHF. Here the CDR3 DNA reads TGTGCCAGTAGAGGGTGGGGGCCCCAGCATTTT.

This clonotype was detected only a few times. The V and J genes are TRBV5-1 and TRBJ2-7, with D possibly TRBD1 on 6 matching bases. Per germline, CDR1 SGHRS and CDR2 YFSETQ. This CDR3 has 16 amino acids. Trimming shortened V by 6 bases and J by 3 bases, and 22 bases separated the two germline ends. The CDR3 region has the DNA TGCGCCAGCACCAGACCCCGGGGACATCACAACTACGAGCAGTACTTC. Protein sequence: CASTRPRGHHNYEQYF. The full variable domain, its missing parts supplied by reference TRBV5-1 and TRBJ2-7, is KAGVTQTPRYLIKTRGQQVTLSCSPISGHRSVSWYQQTPGQGLQFLFEYFSETQRNKGNFPGRFSGRQFSNSRSEMNVSTLELGDSALYLCASTRPRGHHNYEQYFGPGTRLTVT.

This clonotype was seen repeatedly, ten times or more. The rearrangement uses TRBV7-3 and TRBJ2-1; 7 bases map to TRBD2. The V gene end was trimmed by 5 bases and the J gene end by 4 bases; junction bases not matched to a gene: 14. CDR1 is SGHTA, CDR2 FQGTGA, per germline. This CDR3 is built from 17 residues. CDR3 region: CASSPSLGLAGYNEQFF. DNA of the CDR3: TGTGCCAGCAGCCCCTCACTTGGGTTAGCGGGTTACAATGAGCAGTTCTTC.

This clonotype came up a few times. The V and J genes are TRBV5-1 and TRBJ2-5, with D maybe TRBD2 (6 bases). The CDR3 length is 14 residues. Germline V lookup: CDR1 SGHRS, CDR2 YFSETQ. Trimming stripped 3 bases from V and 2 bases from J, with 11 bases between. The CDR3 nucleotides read TGCGCCAGCAGCTACCGCGGAGGGCAAGAGACCCAGTACTTC. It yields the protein CASSYRGGQETQYF.

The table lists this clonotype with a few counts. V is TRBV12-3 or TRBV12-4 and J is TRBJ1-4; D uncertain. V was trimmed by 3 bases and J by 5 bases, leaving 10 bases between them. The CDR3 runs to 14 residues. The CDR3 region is CASSFAGENEKLFF. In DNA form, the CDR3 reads TGTGCCAGCAGTTTTGCGGGAGAAAATGAAAAACTGTTTTTT.

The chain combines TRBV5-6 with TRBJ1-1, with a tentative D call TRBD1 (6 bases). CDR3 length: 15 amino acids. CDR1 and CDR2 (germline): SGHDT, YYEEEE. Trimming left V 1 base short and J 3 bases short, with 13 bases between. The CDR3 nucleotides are TGTGCCAGCAGCTTGCCGGACAGTGCCTACACTGAAGCTTTCTTT. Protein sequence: CASSLPDSAYTEAFF.

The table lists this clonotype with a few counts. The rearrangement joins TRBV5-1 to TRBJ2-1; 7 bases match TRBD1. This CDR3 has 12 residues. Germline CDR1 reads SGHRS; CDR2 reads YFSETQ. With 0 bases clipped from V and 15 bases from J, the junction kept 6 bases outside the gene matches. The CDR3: CASSLEGQEPFF. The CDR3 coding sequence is TGCGCCAGCAGCTTGGAAGGACAGGAACCGTTCTTC.

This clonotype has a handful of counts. In nucleotides, the CDR3 is TGTGCCAGTAGTATCGCGGACTACAATGAGCAGTTCTTC. It codes for CASSIADYNEQFF. V and J are TRBV19 and TRBJ2-1; D gene ambiguous. Trimming left V 3 bases short and J 3 bases short, with 6 bases between. Germline CDR1 and CDR2: LNHDA and SQIVND (reference sequence). The CDR3 has 13 amino acids.

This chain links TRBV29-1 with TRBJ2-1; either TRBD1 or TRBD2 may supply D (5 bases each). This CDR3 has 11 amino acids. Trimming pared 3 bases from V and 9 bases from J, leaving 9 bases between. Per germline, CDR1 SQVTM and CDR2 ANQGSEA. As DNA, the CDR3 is TGCAGCGTTGATTACGGGGCTGAGCAGTTCTTC. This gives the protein CSVDYGAEQFF.

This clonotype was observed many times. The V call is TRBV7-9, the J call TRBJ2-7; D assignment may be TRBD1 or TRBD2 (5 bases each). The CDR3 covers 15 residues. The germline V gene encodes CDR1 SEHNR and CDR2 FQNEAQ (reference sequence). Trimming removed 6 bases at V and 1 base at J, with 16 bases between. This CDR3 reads CASSPRDGESYEQYF. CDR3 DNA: TGTGCCAGCAGTCCCCGGGACGGGGAGTCCTACGAGCAGTACTTC.

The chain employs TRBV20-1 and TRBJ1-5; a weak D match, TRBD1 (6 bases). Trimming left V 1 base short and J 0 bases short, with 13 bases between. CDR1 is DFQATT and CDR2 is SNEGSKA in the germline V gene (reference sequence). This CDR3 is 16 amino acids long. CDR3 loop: CSARAPDSLSNQPQHF. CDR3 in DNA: TGCAGTGCTAGAGCCCCGGACAGCCTTAGCAATCAGCCCCAGCATTTT.

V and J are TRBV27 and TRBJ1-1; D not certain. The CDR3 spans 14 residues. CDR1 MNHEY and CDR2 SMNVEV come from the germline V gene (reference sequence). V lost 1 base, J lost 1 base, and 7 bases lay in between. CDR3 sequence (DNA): TGTGCCAGCAGTTTATTACAGTCGAACACTGAAGCTTTCTTT. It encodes CASSLLQSNTEAFF.

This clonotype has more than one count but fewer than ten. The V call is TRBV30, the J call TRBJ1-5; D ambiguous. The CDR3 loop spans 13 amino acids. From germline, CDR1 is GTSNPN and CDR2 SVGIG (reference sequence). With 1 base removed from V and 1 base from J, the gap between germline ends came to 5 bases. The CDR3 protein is CAWSGGSNQPQHF. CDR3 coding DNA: TGTGCCTGGAGTGGCGGGAGCAATCAGCCCCAGCATTTT.

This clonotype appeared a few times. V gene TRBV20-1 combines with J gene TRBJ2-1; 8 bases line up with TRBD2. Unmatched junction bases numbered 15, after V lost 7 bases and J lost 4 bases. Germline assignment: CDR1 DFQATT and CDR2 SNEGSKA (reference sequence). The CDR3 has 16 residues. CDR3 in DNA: TGCAGTGGATTCGTAGCGGGAAAAGTGACTTACAATGAGCAGTTCTTC. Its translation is CSGFVAGKVTYNEQFF.

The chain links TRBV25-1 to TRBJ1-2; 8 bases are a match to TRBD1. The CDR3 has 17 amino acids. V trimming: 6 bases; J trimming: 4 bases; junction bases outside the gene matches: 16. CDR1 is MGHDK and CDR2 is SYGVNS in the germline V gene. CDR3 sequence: CASSGIARGRIGYGYTF. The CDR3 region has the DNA TGTGCCAGCAGCGGAATCGCCAGGGGGCGGATCGGCTATGGCTACACCTTC.

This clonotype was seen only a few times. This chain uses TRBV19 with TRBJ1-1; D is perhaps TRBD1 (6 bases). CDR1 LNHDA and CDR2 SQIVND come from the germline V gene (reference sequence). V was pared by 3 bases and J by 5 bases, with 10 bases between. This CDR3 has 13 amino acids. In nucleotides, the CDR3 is TGTGCCAGTAGTATTGAGGGGGGGACTGAAGCTTTCTTT. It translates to CASSIEGGTEAFF.

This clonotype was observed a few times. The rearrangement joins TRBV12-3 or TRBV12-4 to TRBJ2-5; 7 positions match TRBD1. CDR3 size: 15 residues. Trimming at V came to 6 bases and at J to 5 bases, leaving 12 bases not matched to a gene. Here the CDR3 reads CASRERQGWVETQYF. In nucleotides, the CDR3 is TGTGCCAGCAGGGAACGACAGGGTTGGGTGGAGACCCAGTACTTC.

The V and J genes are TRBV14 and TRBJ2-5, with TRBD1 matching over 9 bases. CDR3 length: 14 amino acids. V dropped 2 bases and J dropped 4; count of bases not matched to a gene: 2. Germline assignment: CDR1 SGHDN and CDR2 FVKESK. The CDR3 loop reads CASSQSTGGETQYF. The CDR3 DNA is TGTGCCAGCAGCCAATCGACAGGGGGAGAGACCCAGTACTTC. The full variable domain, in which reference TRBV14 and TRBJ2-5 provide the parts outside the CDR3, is EAGVTQFPSHSVIEKGQTVTLRCDPISGHDNLYWYRRVMGKEIKFLLHFVKESKQDESGMPNNRFLAERTGGTYSTLKVQPAELEDSGVYFCASSQSTGGETQYFGPGTRLLVL.

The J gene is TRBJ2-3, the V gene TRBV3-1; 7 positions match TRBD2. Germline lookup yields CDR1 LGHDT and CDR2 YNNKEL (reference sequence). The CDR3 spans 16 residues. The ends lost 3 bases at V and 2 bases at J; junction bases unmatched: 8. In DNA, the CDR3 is TGTGCCAGCAGCCAGATAGCGGGTCCCCTCACAGATACGCAGTATTTT. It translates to CASSQIAGPLTDTQYF.

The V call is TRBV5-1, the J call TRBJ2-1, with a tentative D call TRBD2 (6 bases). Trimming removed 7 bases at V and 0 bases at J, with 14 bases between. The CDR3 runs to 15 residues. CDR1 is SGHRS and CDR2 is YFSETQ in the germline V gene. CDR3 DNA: TGCGCCAGCCAGGGCGAGACTAGCTCCTACAATGAGCAGTTCTTC. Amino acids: CASQGETSSYNEQFF.